This TCR beta chain was identified in a study of cytomegalovirus exposure and HLA in healthy donors. Germline CDR1 reads MGHDK; CDR2 reads SYGVNS. The CDR3 has 17 residues. V lost 1 base and J lost 0, with 16 bases in between. In the PCR, 60 Vbeta and 13 Jbeta primers were used. The table came from immunoSEQ multiplex PCR; TCRdb's copy has only in-frame clones and leaves some out. The table for this sample gives 50,000 or so clones. This sequence joins TRBV25-1 and TRBJ2-7, with D maybe TRBD2 (5 bases). Sample: PBMCs. This receptor was taken from a man aged 45-65 years in good health and CMV-seropositive. CDR3 protein: CASSESPRAGSSYEQYF. CDR3 nucleotide sequence: TGTGCCAGCAGTGAATCACCGCGGGCAGGCAGCTCCTACGAGCAGTACTTC.